Listed below are T cell receptor beta chains from one sample, sequenced in a study of cytomegalovirus exposure and HLA in healthy donors. TCRdb's table, derived via immunoSEQ multiplex PCR, lists solely in-frame clones and lacks some. The sample comprises tens of thousands of clones, 65% of which are singletons, and 20% to 25% rests with the top ten. Source material: PBMCs. These receptors all come from a woman between 50 and 59 years old in good health and CMV-seropositive. Both conserved end residues are part of each CDR3. The D gene is left open where the match is weak. Where a row states a size, it is once, few, many or the class of an expanded clone; other rows omit it.

V	size	D	J	CDR3	DNA
TRBV7-8	.	.	TRBJ1-3	CASSSGLFSGNTIYF	TGTGCCAGCAGCTCGGGACTGTTCTCTGGAAACACCATATATTTT
TRBV5-1	.	.	TRBJ1-4	CASSPSSQNEKLFF	TGCGCCAGCAGCCCTTCGAGCCAAAATGAAAAACTGTTTTTT
TRBV29-1	few	TRBD1	TRBJ1-2	CSARTGWHYGYTF	TGCAGCGCTAGGACAGGTTGGCACTATGGCTACACCTTC
TRBV6-6	.	.	TRBJ2-7	CASSYAGSYEQYF	TGTGCCAGCAGTTACGCGGGTTCCTACGAGCAGTACTTC
TRBV6-5	few	.	TRBJ1-1	CASLGTEAFF	TGTGCCAGCCTCGGGACTGAAGCTTTCTTT
TRBV6-5	.	.	TRBJ2-7	CASSLAPGSYEQYF	TGTGCCAGCAGTCTAGCCCCCGGTTCCTACGAGCAGTACTTC
TRBV11-2	once	.	TRBJ2-7	CASSSTRGYEQYF	TGTGCCAGCAGCAGTACGAGGGGGTACGAGCAGTACTTC
TRBV9	few	.	TRBJ2-1	CASSAQGFYYNEQFF	TGTGCCAGCAGCGCCCAGGGGTTCTATTACAATGAGCAGTTCTTC
TRBV6-1	.	.	TRBJ2-3	CASSANRFQTDTQYF	TGTGCCAGCAGTGCCAACAGGTTCCAGACAGATACGCAGTATTTT
TRBV10-3	.	.	TRBJ2-7	CAISDSGSPYEQYF	TGTGCCATCAGTGATTCAGGGTCGCCGTACGAGCAGTACTTC
TRBV5-6	.	.	TRBJ1-5	CASSQRTEINQPQHF	TGTGCCAGCAGCCAGAGGACAGAGATCAATCAGCCCCAGCATTTT
TRBV6-5	.	TRBD1	TRBJ1-2	CASSYPAGGTYGYTF	TGTGCCAGCAGTTACCCGGCAGGGGGGACCTATGGCTACACCTTC
TRBV11-1	.	TRBD2	TRBJ2-7	CASSPGTSGYEQYF	TGTGCCAGCAGCCCAGGGACTAGCGGTTACGAGCAGTACTTC
TRBV2	.	.	TRBJ1-5	CASSGTQGNQPQHF	TGTGCCAGCAGTGGAACACAGGGAAATCAGCCCCAGCATTTT
TRBV5-6	.	TRBD2	TRBJ2-3	CASSLTSGSTDTQYF	TGTGCCAGCAGCTTAACTAGCGGCAGCACAGATACGCAGTATTTT
TRBV27	.	TRBD1	TRBJ1-6	CASSFRSGTGYNSPLHF	TGTGCCAGCAGTTTCCGTTCAGGGACAGGTTATAATTCACCCCTCCACTTT
TRBV19	.	.	TRBJ1-5	CASSPLMVIGNQPQHF	TGTGCCAGTAGCCCTTTGATGGTAATAGGCAATCAGCCCCAGCATTTT
TRBV30	once	.	TRBJ1-2	CAWTFAEVLGYTF	TGTGCCTGGACGTTCGCTGAGGTTTTGGGCTACACCTTC
TRBV7-9	.	TRBD2	TRBJ2-1	CASVLGLAEYNEQFF	TGTGCCAGCGTCCTGGGACTAGCGGAGTACAATGAGCAGTTCTTC
TRBV27	.	.	TRBJ1-1	CASSWGGQNTEAFF	TGTGCCAGCAGTTGGGGGGGGCAGAACACTGAAGCTTTCTTT
TRBV18	.	TRBD1	TRBJ2-5	CASSPPTDRGETQYF	TGTGCCAGCTCACCTCCTACCGACAGGGGCGAGACCCAGTACTTC
TRBV10-3	.	.	TRBJ2-3	CATGRGASTDTQYF	TGTGCCACTGGACGGGGTGCTAGCACAGATACGCAGTATTTT
TRBV7-2	.	.	TRBJ1-4	CASSLVGGEGEKLFF	TGTGCCAGCAGCTTAGTGGGAGGGGAAGGGGAAAAACTGTTTTTT
TRBV2	.	TRBD1	TRBJ2-5	CASRAGTGGWETQYF	TGTGCCAGCAGAGCCGGGACAGGGGGTTGGGAGACCCAGTACTTC
TRBV28	.	.	TRBJ1-1	CASSSPFGAEVTEAFF	TGTGCCAGCAGTTCCCCGTTTGGGGCTGAGGTGACTGAAGCTTTCTTT
TRBV19	.	TRBD1	TRBJ1-1	CASTLDRSEAFF	TGTGCCAGTACCTTGGACAGGTCTGAAGCTTTCTTT